This T cell receptor beta chain emerged from a study of T cells after posttransplantation cyclophosphamide. Study outcomes and limitations: Tissue-infiltrating T cells from skin or gut overlapped little with blood T cells.

Repertoires were generated with immunoSEQ multiplex PCR, while TCRdb's copy carries only in-frame clones and drops some. This sample shows 40,000 to 55,000 clones and no singletons; roughly 2.3% rests with the ten largest. This CDR3 spans 12 amino acids. Germline V gene sequence: CDR1 SGHTA, CDR2 FQGNSA. The junction had 9 bases not matched to a gene; V was cut back by 5 bases and J by 12 bases. This clone occurred many times. The antigen is not known. Material: PBMCs. This sequence was found in a middle-aged man in good health, CMV-negative, and a related stem cell transplant donor. The chain links TRBV7-2 to TRBJ2-7; 8 nucleotides agree with TRBD1. The CDR3 bases are TGTGCCAGCAGCCCCCGGGACAGGTCCCTGTACTTC. This gives the protein CASSPRDRSLYF. The whole variable domain, filled in from reference TRBV7-2 and TRBJ2-7, reads GAGVSQSPSNKVTEKGKDVELRCDPISGHTALYWYRQSLGQGLEFLIYFQGNSAPDKSGLPSDRFSAERTGGSVSTLTIQRTQQEDSAVYLCASSPRDRSLYFGPGTRLTVT.